Each of the 6 T cell receptor beta chains below was sequenced from the same sample in a study of blood T cell repertoires in COVID-19. Measured with immunoSEQ multiplex PCR; TCRdb has only the in-frame clones, and not every one. The sample includes fewer than 200,000 clones, around four fifths of them seen just once. The sample taken for sequencing was peripheral blood. The source is a man aged 65 to 85 with active or convalescent COVID-19.

The chain recombines TRBV9 with TRBJ2-3; TRBD2 agrees at 8 bases. V lost 0 bases, J lost 1 base, and 4 bases stayed unmatched. Germline loops: CDR1 SGDLS, CDR2 YYNGEE. This CDR3 is 16 amino acids long. The chain's CDR3 is CASSVGWRGGTDTQYF. Here the CDR3 DNA reads TGTGCCAGCAGCGTAGGGTGGCGGGGGGGCACAGATACGCAGTATTTT. The full variable domain, in which reference TRBV9 and TRBJ2-3 provide the parts outside the CDR3, is DSGVTQTPKHLITATGQRVTLRCSPRSGDLSVYWYQQSLDQGLQFLIQYYNGEERAKGNILERFSAQQFPDLHSELNLSSLELGDSALYFCASSVGWRGGTDTQYFGPGTRLTVL.

V and J are TRBV5-1 and TRBJ2-1, with 7 positions matching TRBD1. J lost 7 bases, V lost 2 bases, and 6 bases had no gene match. CDR1 and CDR2 (germline): SGHRS, YFSETQ. This CDR3 comprises 14 residues. In DNA, the CDR3 is TGCGCCAGCAGCTTCGGCCAGGGGGAGAATGAGCAGTTCTTC. As protein: CASSFGQGENEQFF.

The chain recombines TRBV15 with TRBJ2-3, with 7 bases that match TRBD2. Germline V CDR1 and CDR2: LNHNV, YYDKDF (reference sequence). The CDR3 is 18 residues long. The V gene end was trimmed by 0 bases and the J gene end by 4 bases; junction bases not matched to a gene: 13. This CDR3 is CATSREGLERGYPDTQYF. In DNA, the CDR3 is TGTGCCACCAGCAGAGAGGGTTTGGAGCGGGGATACCCAGATACGCAGTATTTT. The full variable domain, its missing parts supplied by reference TRBV15 and TRBJ2-3, is DAMVIQNPRYQVTQFGKPVTLSCSQTLNHNVMYWYQQKSSQAPKLLFHYYDKDFNNEADTPDNFQSRRPNTSFCFLDIRSPGLGDTAMYLCATSREGLERGYPDTQYFGPGTRLTVL.

Comment on this clone: Other nucleotide sequences from this sample produce the same CDR3. CDR3 DNA sequence: TGTGCCAGCAGCTCCAGGACTAGCGGTGAGCAGTTCTTC. Encoded protein: CASSSRTSGEQFF. The V call is TRBV7-2, the J call TRBJ2-1; 10 bases map to TRBD2. The length of the CDR3 is 13 residues. In germline, CDR1 is SGHTA, CDR2 FQGNSA. The trim removed 4 bases at V and 9 bases at J, leaving 3 bases unmatched.

V usage is TRBV20-1 and J usage is TRBJ2-3, with TRBD2 matching over 12 bases. Germline V CDR1 and CDR2: DFQATT, SNEGSKA (reference sequence). V lost 3 bases and J lost 4; bases outside the gene matches: 2. There are 14 residues in the CDR3. The CDR3, as DNA: TGCAGTGCTAGTAGGACTAGCGGGGCAGATACGCAGTATTTT. Its protein product is CSASRTSGADTQYF.

The chain has TRBV2 and TRBJ2-7; TRBD1 matches at 8 bases. After removal of 8 bases from V and 2 bases from J, the junction contained 5 bases not matched to a gene. In germline, CDR1 is SNHLY, CDR2 FYNNEI. This CDR3 has 13 residues. The CDR3 sequence is CASRQGLAYEQYF. CDR3 nucleotides: TGTGCCAGCCGACAGGGGCTAGCCTACGAGCAGTACTTC.